A single sample is the source of the 6 T cell receptor beta chains below, sequenced in a study of blood T cells in healthy people across ages. Through a sample-barcoded 5' primer and a J-beta primer mix, a second PCR was run for 7 to 11 cycles. MiXCR was run by TCRdb on the 5' RACE reads, yielding one entry per CDR3 protein. Of about 780,000 distinct CDR3 sequences listed, about half are singletons. Material for sequencing was blood. These receptors came from a man of 80 years or more in good health.

This clonotype occurred a few times. This chain connects TRBV3-1 to TRBJ2-1; D is undetermined. V dropped 1 base and J dropped 4 bases, with 5 bases sitting between them. CDR3 length equals 13 residues. The germline gives CDR1 LGHDT, CDR2 YNNKEL (reference sequence). CDR3 in amino acids: CASSQGQYNEQFF. The CDR3 region has the DNA TGTGCCAGCAGCCAAGGTCAGTACAATGAGCAGTTCTTC.

This clonotype was recorded a few times. The V gene is TRBV2, the J gene TRBJ2-7; TRBD2 might be the D (5 bases). V lost 5 bases, J lost 5 bases, and 13 bases lay in between. Germline lookup yields CDR1 SNHLY and CDR2 FYNNEI. The CDR3 runs 13 residues. CDR3 in amino acids: CASSKNMGDEQYF. The CDR3 DNA reads TGTGCCAGCAGTAAAAACATGGGAGACGAGCAGTACTTC.

V is TRBV7-2 and J is TRBJ2-1; 9 positions match TRBD2. Germline trimming cut 6 bases from V and 13 bases from J; bases unmatched to any gene: 13. The CDR3 consists of 14 residues. Germline CDR1 reads SGHTA; CDR2 reads FQGNSA. Here the CDR3 DNA reads TGTGCCAGCAGACCCGGACTAGCGCAAGAGACCCAGTTCTTC. It is translated as CASRPGLAQETQFF.

Comment on this clonotype: A much larger clone differs by one base, so this may be a read error. The chain has TRBV7-2 and TRBJ2-4, with 10 bases identical to TRBD2. The CDR3 loop spans 15 amino acids. The germline gives CDR1 SGHTA, CDR2 FQGNSA. J lost 6 bases, V lost 7 bases, and 9 bases had no gene match. The CDR3 bases are TGTGCCAGCAACTTCCTAGCGGGAGAGGGAAACATTCAGTACTTC. Residues: CASNFLAGEGNIQYF.

This chain uses TRBV6-6 with TRBJ2-1; the match to TRBD2 covers 7 bases. Germline values: CDR1 MNHNY, CDR2 SVGAGI (reference sequence). V shed 0 bases and J 7 bases; nucleotides not matched to a gene: 6. The CDR3 has 15 residues. CDR3 loop: CASSYSPGLSNEQFF. DNA of the CDR3: TGTGCCAGCAGTTACTCACCGGGACTATCGAATGAGCAGTTCTTC.

This CDR3 is CASSLGSGGLAGHSYNEQFF. In DNA form, the CDR3 reads TGTGCCAGCAGCTTAGGTTCAGGGGGCCTAGCGGGGCACTCCTACAATGAGCAGTTCTTC. This sequence joins TRBV11-3 and TRBJ2-1, with a possible D match to TRBD2 (9 bases). Germline CDR1 is SGHNT and CDR2 is YENEEA. This CDR3 comprises 20 residues. V dropped 1 base and J dropped 0 bases, with 22 bases sitting between them.